This T cell receptor (beta chain) stems from a study of blood T cell repertoires in COVID-19. About the research overall: Acute-phase and convalescent COVID-19 samples originated in the United States, Italy and Spain. In each case, the material was cDNA or gDNA derived from T cells, B-cell-depleted T cells, or PBMCs.

The CDR3 totals 15 residues. With V trimmed by 1 base and J by 5 bases, 6 bases remained unmatched. In germline, CDR1 is SNHLY, CDR2 FYNNEI. Using immunoSEQ multiplex PCR, the repertoire was profiled, and TCRdb retains in-frame clones only, with some absent. The top ten hold around 0.95% of the sample, which has about half a million clones, approximately 89% seen once. Patients of the Seattle cohort, enrolled during active infection, were followed longitudinally. This sequence was found in a man aged 18 to 29 with COVID-19, enrolled during active disease. Sequencing was done on a sample of peripheral blood. This sequence joins TRBV2 and TRBJ1-2; 8 positions agree with TRBD1. Here the CDR3 reads CASSEGTGTLYGYTF. The CDR3 bases are TGTGCCAGCAGTGAAGGGACAGGGACCCTTTATGGCTACACCTTC.